Sequencing of this T cell receptor beta chain was carried out in a study of blood T cell repertoires in COVID-19 (dated by TCRdb to 2018 to 2021). Regarding the complete study: The collaborator samples originated in the United States, Italy and Spain and spanned the acute and convalescent phases of COVID-19. The material from the prospective study consisted of cDNA or gDNA derived from T cells, B-cell-depleted T cells, or PBMCs. Where available, HLA class I and class II types were taken from metadata supplied by the sample provider and were not determined by assay-based typing. Samples were obtained from the ongoing ImmuneRACE study (first 160 participants) and from about 1,300 subjects provided by 6 global collaborators. The dataset comprised deeply sampled blood TCRbeta repertoires from subjects exposed to, actively infected with, or recovered from COVID-19. The repertoires were released in a freely available public database meant as a resource for research on the immune response to SARS-CoV-2. Sample metadata almost always included a de-identified subject ID, COVID-19 status, age in years and sex. Paper-wide results and their limitations: How much clinical and demographic metadata was included differed by source and by participant, and the metadata was provided uncurated.

With regard to this clone: Its antigen target is currently unknown. No much larger clone exists at a distance of one base, and base qualities are not known.

The immunoSEQ Assay, a bias-controlled multiplex PCR, was used to amplify TCRbeta CDR3 regions from genomic DNA. The authors processed their data as follows. Nucleated cell counts per sample were estimated from amplification of reference gene primers within the assay. To quantify the absolute abundance of each unique TCRbeta CDR3 rearrangement, sequence reads were collapsed and filtered. For each sample, productive Simpson clonality was calculated by taking the square root of Simpson's diversity index across productive rearrangements. TCRdb limited this immuneACCESS table to in-frame rearrangements with V and J called. A share of clones is missing; checked studies link under half to unresolved V genes, and the rest is unexplained. The D gene and trimming were derived from the DNA, and the V and J assignments and clone size from that table. The sample data list some 210,000 clones, and around four fifths of these were observed just once. The ten largest account for about a fifth of the sample.

Whole blood was collected in K2EDTA tubes by collaborating institutions according to the institutions' own protocols. For TCRbeta analysis, collaborator samples were shipped as frozen whole blood, as isolated PBMCs, or as DNA extracted from either sample type. This sequence was found in a human donor in a cohort sampled during active COVID-19. The sequenced sample was peripheral blood.

The nucleotides are TGTGGGATCTCGGACAGAAGCAATCAGCCCCAGCATTTT. Its amino acids are CGISDRSNQPQHF. The chain joins TRBV10-3 to TRBJ1-5; a tentative D call is TRBD1 (6 bases match). The CDR3 numbers 13 residues from cysteine through phenylalanine. Only CDR3 DNA remains: 39 bases, in frame from the first base. Per the germline V gene, ENHRY is the CDR1 and SYGVKD is the CDR2.